This T cell receptor beta chain derives from a study of cytomegalovirus exposure and HLA in healthy donors. Primers: 60 Vbeta forward and 13 Jbeta reverse. The repertoire was sequenced with immunoSEQ multiplex PCR; TCRdb's copy has only in-frame clones and lacks some. Of about 140,000 clones listed, just over 70% were seen once; the top ten hold 1.6%. The sequencing sample was made of PBMCs. The TCR comes from a woman aged 25 to 39 in good health and CMV-seronegative.

CDR3 DNA sequence: TGCGCCAGCAGAGGGCAGGGGGCGCAAGAGACCCAGTACTTC. Translation gives CASRGQGAQETQYF. The V call is TRBV5-1, the J call TRBJ2-5, with TRBD1 matching 8 bases. This CDR3 spans 14 amino acids. The V gene's germline CDR1 is SGHRS and CDR2 YFSETQ. Trimming cost V 5 bases and J 2 bases; bases outside gene matches: 5.